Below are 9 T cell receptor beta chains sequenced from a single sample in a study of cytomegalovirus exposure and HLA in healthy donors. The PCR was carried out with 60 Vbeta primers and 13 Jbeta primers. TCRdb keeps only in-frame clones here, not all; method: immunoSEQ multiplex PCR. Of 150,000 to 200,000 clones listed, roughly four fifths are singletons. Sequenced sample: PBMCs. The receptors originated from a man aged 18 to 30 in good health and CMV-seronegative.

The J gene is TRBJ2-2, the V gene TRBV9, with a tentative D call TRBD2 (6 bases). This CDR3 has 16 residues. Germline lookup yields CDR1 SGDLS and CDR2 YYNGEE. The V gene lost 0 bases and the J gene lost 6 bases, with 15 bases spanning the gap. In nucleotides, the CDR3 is TGTGCCAGCAGCGTAGCTGTCGGGGGTCGGGCCGGGGAGCTGTTTTTT. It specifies CASSVAVGGRAGELFF.

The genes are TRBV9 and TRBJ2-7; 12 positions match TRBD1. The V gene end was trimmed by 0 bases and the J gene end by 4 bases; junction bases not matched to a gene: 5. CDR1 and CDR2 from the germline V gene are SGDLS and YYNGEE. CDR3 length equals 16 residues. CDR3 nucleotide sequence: TGTGCCAGCAGCGTAGGGCAGGGACAGGGGGCGTACGAGCAGTACTTC. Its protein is CASSVGQGQGAYEQYF.

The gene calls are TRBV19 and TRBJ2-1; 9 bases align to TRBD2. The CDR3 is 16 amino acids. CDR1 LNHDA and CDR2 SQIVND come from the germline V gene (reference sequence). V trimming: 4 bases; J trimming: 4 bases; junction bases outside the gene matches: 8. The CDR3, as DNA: TGTGCCAGTAGTACACCGACTAGCGGAAGGTACAATGAGCAGTTCTTC. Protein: CASSTPTSGRYNEQFF.

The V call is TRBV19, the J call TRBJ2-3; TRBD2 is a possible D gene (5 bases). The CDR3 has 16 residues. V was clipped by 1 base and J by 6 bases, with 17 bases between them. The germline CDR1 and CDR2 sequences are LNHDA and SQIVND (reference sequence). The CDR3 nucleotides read TGTGCCAGTAGTATAGGACTAACGAGGGCCCGTGATACGCAGTATTTT. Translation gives CASSIGLTRARDTQYF.

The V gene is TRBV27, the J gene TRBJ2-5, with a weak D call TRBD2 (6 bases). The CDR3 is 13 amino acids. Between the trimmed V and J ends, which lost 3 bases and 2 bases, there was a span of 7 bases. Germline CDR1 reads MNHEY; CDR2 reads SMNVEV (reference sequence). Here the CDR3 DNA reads TGTGCCAGCAGTTTTGGGACTCAAGAGACCCAGTACTTC. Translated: CASSFGTQETQYF.

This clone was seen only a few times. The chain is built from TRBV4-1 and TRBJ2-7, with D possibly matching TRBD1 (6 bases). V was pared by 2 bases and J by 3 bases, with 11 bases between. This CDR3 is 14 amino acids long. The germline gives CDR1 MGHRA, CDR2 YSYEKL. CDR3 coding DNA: TGCGCCAGCAGCCAAACAGGACAGCACTACGAGCAGTACTTC. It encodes CASSQTGQHYEQYF.

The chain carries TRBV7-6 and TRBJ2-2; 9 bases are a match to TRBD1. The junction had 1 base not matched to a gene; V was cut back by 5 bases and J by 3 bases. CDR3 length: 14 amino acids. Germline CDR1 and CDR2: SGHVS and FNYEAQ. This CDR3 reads CASSRDRDTGELFF. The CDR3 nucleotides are TGTGCCAGCAGCCGGGACAGGGACACCGGGGAGCTGTTTTTT.

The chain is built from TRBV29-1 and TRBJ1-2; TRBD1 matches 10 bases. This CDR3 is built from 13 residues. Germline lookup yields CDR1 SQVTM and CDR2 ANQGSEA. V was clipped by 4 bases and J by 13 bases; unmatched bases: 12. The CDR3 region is CSVVQGQGTMGTF. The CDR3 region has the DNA TGCAGCGTTGTGCAGGGACAGGGGACCATGGGCACCTTC.

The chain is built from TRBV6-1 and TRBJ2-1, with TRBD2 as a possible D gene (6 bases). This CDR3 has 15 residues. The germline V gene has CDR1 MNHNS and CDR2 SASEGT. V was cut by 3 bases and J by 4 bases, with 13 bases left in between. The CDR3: CASSELAVRYNEQFF. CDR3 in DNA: TGTGCCAGCAGTGAGTTAGCGGTTAGATACAATGAGCAGTTCTTC.